This entry lists 20 T cell receptor beta chains sequenced from one sample in a study of blood T cells in healthy people across ages. The authors ran a second PCR of about 7 to 11 cycles using a sample-barcoded 5' primer and a J-beta primer mix. TCRdb ran MiXCR on the 5' RACE reads and lists one entry per CDR3 protein. The profile shows approximately 600,000 distinct CDR3 sequences, roughly three fifths of them singletons. Sequencing used blood. Receptors originate from a man in his fifties or sixties in good health.

In the case of this clonotype: The junction departs from germline at one end; a sequencing error may be responsible. This chain connects TRBV6-5 to TRBJ2-3, with 11 bases that match TRBD2. The CDR3 is 16 residues long. Germline CDR1 MNHEY, CDR2 SVGAGI. The CDR3 is CASSWDTSGGTDTQYF. CDR3 nucleotide sequence: TGTGCCAGCAGTTGGGATACTAGCGGGGGCACGGATACGCAGTATTTT.

This sequence joins TRBV7-8 and TRBJ2-1; tentatively, D is TRBD1 (6 bases). V was clipped by 6 bases and J by 1 base, with 16 bases between them. CDR1 is SGHVS and CDR2 is FQNEAQ in the germline V gene. The CDR3 spans 16 residues. This chain's CDR3 is CASRKTRGISYNEQFF. The CDR3 bases are TGTGCCAGCAGGAAAACGAGGGGGATATCCTACAATGAGCAGTTCTTC. Full variable domain (rest looked up from reference TRBV7-8 and TRBJ2-1): GAGVSQSPRYKVAKRGQDVALRCDPISGHVSLFWYQQALGQGPEFLTYFQNEAQLDKSGLPSDRFFAERPEGSVSTLKIQRTQQEDSAVYLCASRKTRGISYNEQFFGPGTRLTVL.

The CDR3 protein is CAISAAVDTIYF. CDR3 nucleotides: TGTGCCATCAGTGCGGCAGTGGACACCATATATTTT. The chain employs TRBV10-3 and TRBJ1-3; D ambiguous. The CDR3 runs to 12 residues. Per the germline V gene, CDR1 is ENHRY and CDR2 is SYGVKD. V gave up 4 bases and J gave up 8 bases, with 9 bases separating them.

The chain is built from TRBV7-9 and TRBJ1-6; no firm D call. The CDR3 has 13 residues. Germline V gene lookup returns CDR1 SEHNR and CDR2 FQNEAQ (reference sequence). V was pared by 6 bases and J by 10 bases, with 13 bases between. The CDR3 nucleotides are TGTGCCAGCAGACAAGACGGGTCCTCACCCCTCCACTTT. Its protein product is CASRQDGSSPLHF.

The chain has TRBV5-6 and TRBJ2-3, with D uncertain. With 2 bases removed from V and 1 base from J, the gap between germline ends came to 17 bases. The CDR3 length is 17 residues. In germline, CDR1 is SGHDT, CDR2 YYEEEE. DNA of the CDR3: TGTGCCAGCAGCTTCACAAATCCAGCGACCCGCACAGATACGCAGTATTTT. It codes for CASSFTNPATRTDTQYF. The whole variable domain, remainder taken from reference TRBV5-6 and TRBJ2-3, is DAGVTQSPTHLIKTRGQQVTLRCSPKSGHDTVSWYQQALGQGPQFIFQYYEEEERQRGNFPDRFSGHQFPNYSSELNVNALLLGDSALYLCASSFTNPATRTDTQYFGPGTRLTVL.

The genes are TRBV29-1 and TRBJ1-5; D unclear. Germline V gene data show CDR1 as SQVTM and CDR2 as ANQGSEA. This CDR3 has 13 amino acids. Trimming cost V 3 bases and J 3 bases, with 9 bases left between them. This chain's CDR3 is CSVEFGPNQPQHF. Here the CDR3 DNA reads TGCAGCGTTGAGTTTGGACCCAATCAGCCCCAGCATTTT.

This sequence joins TRBV27 and TRBJ2-7; the match to TRBD2 covers 8 bases. Germline lookup yields CDR1 MNHEY and CDR2 SMNVEV (reference sequence). This CDR3 is 15 amino acids long. V shed 2 bases and J 4 bases; nucleotides not matched to a gene: 7. This chain's CDR3 is CASSLGSGGMYEQYF. In DNA form, the CDR3 reads TGTGCCAGCAGTTTAGGGAGCGGGGGAATGTACGAGCAGTACTTC.

This chain links TRBV18 with TRBJ2-3; tentatively, D is TRBD1 (6 bases). The V and J ends lost 2 bases and 6 bases respectively, with 15 bases between them. The CDR3 has 15 residues. The V gene's germline CDR1 is KGHSH and CDR2 LQKENI. CDR3 loop: CASSPKRTVGDTQYF. The CDR3 DNA reads TGTGCCAGCTCACCAAAGCGGACAGTGGGGGATACGCAGTATTTT.

This clonotype was observed a few times. A single base separates this from a much larger clone, so it may be a read error. The V and J genes are TRBV5-1 and TRBJ2-7, with no clear D. Germline loops: CDR1 SGHRS, CDR2 YFSETQ. CDR3 length equals 13 residues. Trimming cost V 0 bases and J 7 bases, with 11 bases left between them. Here the CDR3 DNA reads TGCGCCAGCAGCTTGGGAATAAGGGATGAGCAGTACTTC. Protein sequence: CASSLGIRDEQYF.

The chain combines TRBV12-3 or TRBV12-4 with TRBJ2-3; D not certain. This CDR3 is 14 amino acids long. Trimming removed 5 bases from V and 3 bases from J, with 12 bases in between. The CDR3 sequence: CASSRTNPTDTQYF. DNA for the CDR3: TGTGCCAGCAGTCGGACGAACCCGACAGATACGCAGTATTTT.

The V call is TRBV27, the J call TRBJ1-5; the D is unclear. Germline V gene lookup returns CDR1 MNHEY and CDR2 SMNVEV (reference sequence). The length of the CDR3 is 14 residues. V dropped 3 bases and J dropped 4 bases, with 10 bases sitting between them. DNA of the CDR3: TGTGCCAGCAGTTTCTCCTCAGCGAATCAGCCCCAGCATTTT. This translates into CASSFSSANQPQHF.

The V call is TRBV11-2, the J call TRBJ2-5; D is perhaps TRBD2 (6 bases). V shed 3 bases and J shed 4 bases, with 12 bases lying between them. CDR3 length: 14 amino acids. CDR1 is SGHAT and CDR2 is FQNNGV in the germline V gene. CDR3 loop: CASSFSDGGETQYF. The CDR3 nucleotides are TGTGCCAGCAGCTTTTCTGACGGGGGAGAGACCCAGTACTTC.

J is TRBJ2-7 and V is TRBV5-1, with D tentatively TRBD1 (5 bases). This CDR3 comprises 13 residues. Trimming left V 4 bases short and J 7 bases short, with 15 bases between. CDR1 SGHRS and CDR2 YFSETQ come from the germline V gene. The chain's CDR3 is CASSQDSYNEQYF. The CDR3 DNA is TGCGCCAGCAGCCAAGACAGCTACAATGAGCAGTACTTC.

This sequence joins TRBV5-1 and TRBJ2-7; D is uncertain. The CDR3 contains 14 residues. Germline loops: CDR1 SGHRS, CDR2 YFSETQ. With 4 bases removed from V and 0 bases from J, the gap between germline ends came to 11 bases. As DNA, the CDR3 is TGCGCCAGCAGCAATGGTGGGATCTCCTACGAGCAGTACTTC. Translating it yields CASSNGGISYEQYF.

The J gene is TRBJ2-5, the V gene TRBV10-3, with TRBD1 matching over 9 bases. The germline gives CDR1 ENHRY, CDR2 SYGVKD. The CDR3 spans 16 residues. V was pared by 5 bases and J by 2 bases, with 9 bases of the junction left unmatched. The CDR3 DNA is TGTGCCATCAGTTCACGGACAGGGGATGGACAAGAGACCCAGTACTTC. Translating gives CAISSRTGDGQETQYF.

This clonotype turned up a few times. The chain couples TRBV4-2 to TRBJ2-7, with 10 bases aligning to TRBD1. The V gene end was trimmed by 2 bases and the J gene end by 0 bases; junction bases not matched to a gene: 7. The CDR3 length is 17 residues. Germline-derived CDR1 and CDR2 are LGHNA and YNFKEQ. CDR3 coding DNA: TGTGCCAGCAGCCAATACACCGGGACAGGGGCCTCCTACGAGCAGTACTTC. Amino acids: CASSQYTGTGASYEQYF.

This rearrangement joins TRBV20-1 to TRBJ1-2; maybe TRBD1 (6 bases). V was shortened by 2 bases and J by 4 bases, with 14 bases between the two germline ends. The CDR3 contains 14 residues. The germline V gene has CDR1 DFQATT and CDR2 SNEGSKA (reference sequence). In nucleotides, the CDR3 is TGCAGTGCTAGACCTCGGGACATGATCTATGGCTACACCTTC. As protein: CSARPRDMIYGYTF.

This clonotype has only a few counts. This chain uses TRBV5-1 with TRBJ2-7; 14 nucleotides align to TRBD2. The V and J ends lost 1 base and 1 base, in that order; junction bases with no gene match: 13. This CDR3 is built from 20 residues. The germline V gene encodes CDR1 SGHRS and CDR2 YFSETQ. Here the CDR3 DNA reads TGCGCCAGCAGCTTGCCCCCCCCGGGACTAGCGGGGGCAGAATCCTACGAGCAGTACTTC. Translating it yields CASSLPPPGLAGAESYEQYF.

This rearrangement joins TRBV7-9 to TRBJ2-1, with D perhaps TRBD2 (6 bases). This CDR3 spans 15 amino acids. Germline CDR1 is SEHNR and CDR2 is FQNEAQ (reference sequence). Trimming took 5 bases from V and 2 from J, leaving 13 bases between them. DNA of the CDR3: TGTGCCAGCAGCCCGGACTACCCGACCTACAATGAGCAGTTCTTC. Translation: CASSPDYPTYNEQFF.

This rearrangement joins TRBV20-1 to TRBJ2-1, with D maybe TRBD2 (6 bases). The CDR3 sequence is 19 residues long. The germline gives CDR1 DFQATT, CDR2 SNEGSKA (reference sequence). Trimming pared 0 bases from V and 0 bases from J, leaving 21 bases between. CDR3 DNA sequence: TGCAGTGCTAGAGAAGGAGTCGGCGGGGCCGGTTTCTCCTACAATGAGCAGTTCTTC. Amino acid sequence: CSAREGVGGAGFSYNEQFF.